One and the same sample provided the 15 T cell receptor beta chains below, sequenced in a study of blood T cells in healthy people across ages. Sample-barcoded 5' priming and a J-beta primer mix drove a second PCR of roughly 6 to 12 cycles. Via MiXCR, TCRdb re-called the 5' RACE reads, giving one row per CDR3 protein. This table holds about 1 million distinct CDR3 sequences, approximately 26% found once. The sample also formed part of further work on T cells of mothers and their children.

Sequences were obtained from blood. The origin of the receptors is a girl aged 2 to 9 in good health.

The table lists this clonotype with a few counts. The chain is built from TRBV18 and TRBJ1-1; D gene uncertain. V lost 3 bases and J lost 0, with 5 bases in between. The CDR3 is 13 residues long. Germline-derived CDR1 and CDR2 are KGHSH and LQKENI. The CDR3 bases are TGTGCCAGCTCACCTAACGTGAACACTGAAGCTTTCTTT. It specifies CASSPNVNTEAFF.

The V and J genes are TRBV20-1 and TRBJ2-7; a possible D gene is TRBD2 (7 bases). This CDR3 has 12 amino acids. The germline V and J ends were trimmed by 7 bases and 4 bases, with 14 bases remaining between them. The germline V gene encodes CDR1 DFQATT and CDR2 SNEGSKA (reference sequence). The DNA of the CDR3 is TGCAGTGGGGGAGGGGGATCGTACGAGCAGTACTTC. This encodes CSGGGGSYEQYF.

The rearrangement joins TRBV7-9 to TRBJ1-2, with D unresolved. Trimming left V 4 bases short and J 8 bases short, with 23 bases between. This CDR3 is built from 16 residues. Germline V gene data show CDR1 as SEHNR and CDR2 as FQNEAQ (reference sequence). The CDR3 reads CASSSAIFRGPEGYTF. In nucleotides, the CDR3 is TGTGCCAGCAGCTCCGCCATTTTTCGAGGACCCGAGGGCTACACCTTC.

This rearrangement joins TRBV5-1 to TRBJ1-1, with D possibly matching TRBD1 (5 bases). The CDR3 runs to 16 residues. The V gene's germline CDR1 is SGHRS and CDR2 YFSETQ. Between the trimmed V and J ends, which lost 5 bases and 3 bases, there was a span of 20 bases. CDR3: CASRGPGPMGDTEAFF. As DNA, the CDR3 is TGCGCCAGCAGGGGCCCCGGGCCGATGGGGGACACTGAAGCTTTCTTT.

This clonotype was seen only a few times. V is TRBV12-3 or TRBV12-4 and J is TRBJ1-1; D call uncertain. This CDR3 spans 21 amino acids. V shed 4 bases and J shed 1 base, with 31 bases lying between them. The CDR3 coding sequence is TGTGCCAGCAGTTGGTCTTATATCCTTGGTACTCAGCCATGGGAGAACACTGAAGCTTTCTTT. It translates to CASSWSYILGTQPWENTEAFF.

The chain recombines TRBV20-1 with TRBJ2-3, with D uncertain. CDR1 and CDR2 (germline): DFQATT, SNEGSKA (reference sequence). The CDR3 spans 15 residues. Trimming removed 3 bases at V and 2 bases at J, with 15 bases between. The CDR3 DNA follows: TGCAGTGCTAGTAGAACGGATGGGGACACAGATACGCAGTATTTT. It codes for CSASRTDGDTDTQYF.

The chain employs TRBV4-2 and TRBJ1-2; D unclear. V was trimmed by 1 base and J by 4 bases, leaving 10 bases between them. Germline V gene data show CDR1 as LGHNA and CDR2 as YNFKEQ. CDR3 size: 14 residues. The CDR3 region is CASSQGGQTYGYTF. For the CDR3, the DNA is TGTGCCAGCAGCCAAGGGGGTCAGACCTATGGCTACACCTTC.

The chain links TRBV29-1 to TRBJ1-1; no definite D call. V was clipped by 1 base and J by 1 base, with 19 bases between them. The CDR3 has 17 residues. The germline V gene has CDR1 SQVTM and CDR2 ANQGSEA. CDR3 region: CSVEGPGQESANTEAFF. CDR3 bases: TGCAGCGTTGAAGGCCCGGGTCAGGAGTCGGCGAACACTGAAGCTTTCTTT.

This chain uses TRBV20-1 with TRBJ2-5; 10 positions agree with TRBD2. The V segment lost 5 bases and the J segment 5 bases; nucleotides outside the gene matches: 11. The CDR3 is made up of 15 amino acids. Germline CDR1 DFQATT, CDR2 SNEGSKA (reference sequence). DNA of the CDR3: TGCAGTGCTTCTAGCGGGAGATCGATTGGGGAGACCCAGTACTTC. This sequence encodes CSASSGRSIGETQYF.

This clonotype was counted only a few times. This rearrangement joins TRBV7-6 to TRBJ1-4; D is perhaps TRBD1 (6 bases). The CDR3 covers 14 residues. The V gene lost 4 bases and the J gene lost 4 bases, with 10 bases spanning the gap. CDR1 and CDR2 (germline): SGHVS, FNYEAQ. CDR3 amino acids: CASSWGALNEKLFF. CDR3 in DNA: TGTGCCAGCAGCTGGGGGGCCCTTAATGAAAAACTGTTTTTT.

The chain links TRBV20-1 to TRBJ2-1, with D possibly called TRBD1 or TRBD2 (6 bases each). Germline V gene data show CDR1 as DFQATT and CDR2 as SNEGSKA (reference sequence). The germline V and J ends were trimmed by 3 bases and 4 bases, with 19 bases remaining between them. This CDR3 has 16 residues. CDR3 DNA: TGCAGTGCTAGGGGGGGCGAGCCTTCGATTTACAATGAGCAGTTCTTC. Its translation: CSARGGEPSIYNEQFF.

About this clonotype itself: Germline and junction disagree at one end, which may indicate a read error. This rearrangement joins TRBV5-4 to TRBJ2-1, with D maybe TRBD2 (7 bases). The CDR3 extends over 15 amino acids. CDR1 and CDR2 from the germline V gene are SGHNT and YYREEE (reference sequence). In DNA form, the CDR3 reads TGTACCAGCAGCTTGGTGGCGGGGGCATACAATGAGCAGTTCTTC. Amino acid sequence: CTSSLVAGAYNEQFF.

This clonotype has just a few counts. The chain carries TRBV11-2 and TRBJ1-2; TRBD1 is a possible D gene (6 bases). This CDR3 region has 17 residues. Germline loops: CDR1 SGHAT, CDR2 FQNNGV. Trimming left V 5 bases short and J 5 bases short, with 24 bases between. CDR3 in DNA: TGTGCCAGCAGCCCTTTTCTGAGAGCTTACAGGGTTTATGGCTACACCTTC. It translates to CASSPFLRAYRVYGYTF.

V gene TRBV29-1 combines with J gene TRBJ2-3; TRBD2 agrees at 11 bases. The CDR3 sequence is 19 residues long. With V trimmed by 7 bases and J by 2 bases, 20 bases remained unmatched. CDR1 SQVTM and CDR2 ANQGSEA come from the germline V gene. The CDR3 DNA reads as TGCAGCGCCAAGGGACTAGCGGATTTAAGAAAGGGGGACACAGATACGCAGTATTTT. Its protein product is CSAKGLADLRKGDTDTQYF.

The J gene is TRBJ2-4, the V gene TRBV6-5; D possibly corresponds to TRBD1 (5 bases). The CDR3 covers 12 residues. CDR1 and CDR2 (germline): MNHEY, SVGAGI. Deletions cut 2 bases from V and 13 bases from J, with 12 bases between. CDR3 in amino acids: CASSYGPGIQYF. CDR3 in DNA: TGTGCCAGCAGTTACGGTCCAGGGATACAGTACTTC.